This TCR beta chain originates from a study of tumor-infiltrating lymphocytes in primary liver carcinoma. The study co-extracted DNA and RNA from about 21-30 mg of unsorted bulk tissue. Comments on this clonotype: The antigen is undetermined. At one of its ends the junction is not consistent with the germline gene, which may arise from a read error.

CDR3 size: 16 residues. Germline V gene data show CDR1 as LNHDA and CDR2 as SQIVND (reference sequence). Reverse transcription of about 500 ng total RNA with a constant-region primer produced TCR beta cDNA. Employing slightly modified ARM-PCR, three nested multiplex PCR rounds were run, and these gave rise to the TCR beta libraries. Both of the initial two PCR rounds ran for 10 cycles and employed TRBV1-TRBV30 forward primers alongside a C-beta reverse primer. From the multiplex PCR reads, TCRdb called clonotypes with MiXCR, one entry per CDR3 protein. This table has tens of thousands of distinct CDR3 sequences, over 60% appearing once. Regarding the study as a whole: Pairs of tumor regions overlapped more than tumor-adjacent and tumor-blood pairs did.

The material sequenced was liver tumor tissue from sampling region 1. The subset was: tumor region T1, superior pole. The clonotype comes from a man between 35 and 55 years old with primary liver carcinoma and hepatitis B virus infection. The gene calls are TRBV19 and TRBJ2-3; 8 bases fit TRBD1. In nucleotides, the CDR3 is TGTGCCAGCAGTATTGGGACAGGTTCTAGCACAGATACGCAGTATTTT. Its translation: CASSIGTGSSTDTQYF.